What follows are 32 T cell receptor beta chains derived from one specimen sequenced in a study of CD8+ T cells in alopecia areata. cDNA prepared by RNA extraction and subsequent reverse transcription served as the template for sequencing. Some clones are missing from TCRdb's copy, which holds only in-frame ones; the method was immunoSEQ multiplex PCR. The sample yields about 94,000 clones, over 70% seen once. Treatment in this sample: oral pan-JAK inhibitor, 5-10 mg twice daily. The material was CD8+ T cells sorted from blood, obtained around week 44, from a patient treated with tofacitinib. Receptors were obtained from a human donor with alopecia areata.

This clone was found a few times. This chain joins TRBV29-1 and TRBJ1-2; D remains ambiguous. Germline V gene data show CDR1 as SQVTM and CDR2 as ANQGSEA. V was pared by 5 bases and J by 0 bases, with 4 bases between. The CDR3 length is 11 residues. CDR3 DNA sequence: TGCAGCGTTCCCTCTAACTATGGCTACACCTTC. Residues: CSVPSNYGYTF.

This chain links TRBV5-4 with TRBJ2-1, with TRBD2 matching over 12 bases. In germline, CDR1 is SGHNT, CDR2 YYREEE (reference sequence). With 4 bases clipped from V and 3 bases from J, the junction kept 2 bases outside the gene matches. The CDR3 length is 15 residues. The CDR3 DNA reads as TGTGCCAGCAGCATGGGACTAGCGGGCTACAATGAGCAGTTCTTC. It translates to CASSMGLAGYNEQFF.

In this sample, this clone turned up a few times. This sequence joins TRBV29-1 and TRBJ2-3; D call uncertain. This CDR3 spans 15 amino acids. CDR1 and CDR2 (germline): SQVTM, ANQGSEA. V was pared by 2 bases and J by 0 bases, with 12 bases between. In nucleotides, the CDR3 is TGCAGCGTTGAACCGAGAACTACCAGCACAGATACGCAGTATTTT. This codes for CSVEPRTTSTDTQYF.

The rearrangement links TRBV29-1 to TRBJ1-2; possibly TRBD1 for D (5 bases). The CDR3 spans 13 residues. V was pared by 7 bases and J by 8 bases, with 20 bases between. Germline CDR1 is SQVTM and CDR2 is ANQGSEA. The CDR3 bases are TGCAGCGCCACAGGTACGGGTCAAGAAGGCTACACCTTC. Translation: CSATGTGQEGYTF.

The J gene is TRBJ1-4, the V gene TRBV6-6; D is undetermined. There are 15 residues in the CDR3. Per the germline V gene, CDR1 is MNHNY and CDR2 is SVGAGI (reference sequence). Trimming removed 2 bases from V and 7 bases from J, with 14 bases in between. DNA of the CDR3: TGTGCCAGCAGTTACGTCGGCGGCCTAAGTGAAAAACTGTTTTTT. Its translation: CASSYVGGLSEKLFF.

This chain uses TRBV4-3 with TRBJ1-2; 7 bases match TRBD1. The CDR3 consists of 15 residues. Germline V CDR1 and CDR2: LGHNA, YSLEER. The ends lost 0 bases at V and 8 bases at J; junction bases unmatched: 9. The DNA for the CDR3 is TGCGCCAGCAGCCAAGATTTGAGCCAGGGGGGAGGCTACACCTTC. It codes for CASSQDLSQGGGYTF.

The genes are TRBV9 and TRBJ2-1, with a tentative D call TRBD1 (6 bases). The length of the CDR3 is 14 residues. Deletions cut 4 bases from V and 8 bases from J, with 16 bases between. Germline V gene data show CDR1 as SGDLS and CDR2 as YYNGEE. CDR3 residues: CASSRRDTPHEQFF. The CDR3 DNA follows: TGTGCCAGCAGCCGCCGGGACACACCCCATGAGCAGTTCTTC.

This clone was recorded once. CDR3 bases: TGTGCCAGCAGCGCGGCGGGAGCCTACGAGCAGTACTTC. It yields the protein CASSAAGAYEQYF. The chain uses TRBV11-2 and TRBJ2-7, with 7 bases lining up with TRBD2. The germline V gene has CDR1 SGHAT and CDR2 FQNNGV. J gave up 2 bases and V 5 bases, and 3 bases lay outside the gene matches. The CDR3 runs to 13 residues.

The chain combines TRBV10-2 with TRBJ2-3; D gene uncertain. Trimming shortened V by 6 bases and J by 0 bases, and 7 bases separated the two germline ends. The CDR3 covers 13 residues. Germline V CDR1 and CDR2: WSHSY, SAAADI. CDR3 nucleotide sequence: TGCGCCAGCAGGGACGATAGCACAGATACGCAGTATTTT. This encodes CASRDDSTDTQYF.

The chain is built from TRBV2 and TRBJ2-3, with 14 positions matching TRBD2. CDR1 is SNHLY, CDR2 FYNNEI, per germline. J gave up 2 bases and V 3 bases, and 4 bases lay outside the gene matches. CDR3 length: 17 residues. Here the CDR3 reads CASSEWGLAGVTDTQYF. For the CDR3, the DNA is TGTGCCAGCAGTGAGTGGGGACTAGCGGGGGTCACAGATACGCAGTATTTT.

This clone was recorded only once. J is TRBJ2-7 and V is TRBV4-1; 7 bases fit TRBD1. CDR1 and CDR2 (germline): MGHRA, YSYEKL. V gave up 3 bases and J gave up 3 bases; unmatched junction bases: 2. This CDR3 comprises 13 residues. The CDR3 reads CASSQGQLYEQYF. The CDR3 DNA reads TGCGCCAGCAGCCAGGGACAGCTCTACGAGCAGTACTTC.

The chain's CDR3 is CASSPRGRLANVLTF. The CDR3 region has the DNA TGTGCCAGCAGTCCCAGGGGGCGATTGGCCAACGTCCTGACTTTC. The rearrangement links TRBV6-5 to TRBJ2-6; 8 bases are shared with TRBD1. Germline V gene lookup returns CDR1 MNHEY and CDR2 SVGAGI. The V gene end was trimmed by 5 bases and the J gene end by 6 bases; junction bases not matched to a gene: 6. The CDR3 consists of 15 residues.

This chain connects TRBV7-6 to TRBJ2-2; D possibly matches TRBD1 or TRBD2 (6 bases each). The germline V gene has CDR1 SGHVS and CDR2 FNYEAQ. The CDR3 is made up of 18 amino acids. The germline V and J ends were trimmed by 2 bases and 0 bases, with 16 bases remaining between them. The CDR3 protein is CASSLFTGADPNTGELFF. As DNA, the CDR3 is TGTGCCAGCAGCTTATTCACGGGGGCGGACCCGAACACCGGGGAGCTGTTTTTT.

The CDR3 coding sequence is TGTGCCAGCGACGGACCGTCACAGTCCGATGAAAAACTGTTTTTT. As protein: CASDGPSQSDEKLFF. The chain uses TRBV2 and TRBJ1-4; D gene ambiguous. The germline V gene encodes CDR1 SNHLY and CDR2 FYNNEI. V dropped 8 bases and J dropped 6 bases, with 19 bases sitting between them. The CDR3 runs 15 residues.

The CDR3 coding sequence is TGTGCCAGCAGCTTGCTATCGGATACGCAGTATTTT. It codes for CASSLLSDTQYF. The chain combines TRBV5-6 with TRBJ2-3; no clear D gene. Germline V lookup: CDR1 SGHDT, CDR2 YYEEEE. The CDR3 has 12 residues. Trimming cost V 1 base and J 6 bases, with 6 bases left between them.

Only a few counts were recorded for this clone. The rearrangement joins TRBV5-1 to TRBJ2-1; the D gene is possibly TRBD1 (5 bases). The V gene lost 6 bases and the J gene lost 5 bases, with 9 bases spanning the gap. This CDR3 is 12 amino acids long. Germline loops: CDR1 SGHRS, CDR2 YFSETQ. CDR3 protein: CASTQADNEQFF. CDR3 nucleotide sequence: TGCGCCAGCACACAGGCAGACAATGAGCAGTTCTTC.

The chain has TRBV28 and TRBJ1-1; D may be TRBD1 (6 bases). V was cut by 6 bases and J by 4 bases, with 9 bases left in between. The CDR3 totals 12 residues. In germline, CDR1 is MDHEN, CDR2 SYDVKM. CDR3 protein: CASSSGATEAFF. The CDR3, as DNA: TGTGCCAGCAGCTCAGGGGCCACTGAAGCTTTCTTT.

The CDR3, as DNA: TGCAGCGTTGAAGATCGTGGGGCCCATGACTATGGCTACACCTTC. It yields the protein CSVEDRGAHDYGYTF. The V call is TRBV29-1, the J call TRBJ1-2; tentatively, D is TRBD1 (5 bases). This CDR3 comprises 15 residues. The germline CDR1 and CDR2 sequences are SQVTM and ANQGSEA. V lost 0 bases and J 3 bases, leaving 14 bases between the germline ends.

J is TRBJ2-3 and V is TRBV11-2; 7 positions match TRBD1. Germline CDR1 is SGHAT and CDR2 is FQNNGV. The ends lost 5 bases at V and 3 bases at J; junction bases unmatched: 8. This CDR3 is 15 amino acids long. The CDR3: CASSHLTGRTDTQYF. In DNA form, the CDR3 reads TGTGCCAGCAGCCATTTGACAGGGAGAACAGATACGCAGTATTTT.

The rearrangement links TRBV7-9 to TRBJ2-7; TRBD1 agrees at 7 bases. This CDR3 contains 15 residues. Germline loops: CDR1 SEHNR, CDR2 FQNEAQ (reference sequence). V lost 6 bases, J lost 3 bases, and 11 bases stayed unmatched. For the CDR3, the DNA is TGTGCCAGCAGTTACCCGGGACAGACGATCTACGAGCAGTACTTC. Translated: CASSYPGQTIYEQYF.

The chain carries TRBV5-1 and TRBJ2-6; D gene unclear. Deletions cut 0 bases from V and 2 bases from J, with 9 bases between. This CDR3 contains 16 residues. The germline V gene has CDR1 SGHRS and CDR2 YFSETQ. Written as DNA, the CDR3 is TGCGCCAGCAGCTTGGCCGGTAGGGCTGGGGCCAACGTCCTGACTTTC. Translating gives CASSLAGRAGANVLTF.

The genes are TRBV25-1 and TRBJ1-2; D not resolved. V gave up 2 bases and J gave up 5 bases, with 6 bases separating them. There are 12 residues in the CDR3. Per the germline V gene, CDR1 is MGHDK and CDR2 is SYGVNS. The CDR3 sequence: CASSESLYGYTF. The CDR3 DNA reads TGTGCCAGCAGTGAAAGTCTTTATGGCTACACCTTC.

The rearrangement links TRBV7-9 to TRBJ2-3, with no clear D. The CDR3 totals 16 residues. Germline CDR1 and CDR2: SEHNR and FQNEAQ (reference sequence). Trimming removed 4 bases from V and 2 bases from J, with 16 bases in between. The CDR3 loop reads CASSSREAPATDTQYF. The CDR3 DNA reads as TGTGCCAGCAGCTCCCGAGAGGCCCCAGCCACAGATACGCAGTATTTT.

The gene calls are TRBV7-8 and TRBJ2-1, with D tentatively TRBD1 or TRBD2 (7 bases each). V was clipped by 3 bases and J by 4 bases, with 13 bases between them. The germline gives CDR1 SGHVS, CDR2 FQNEAQ. CDR3 size: 15 residues. The CDR3 region is CASSLWEGAYNEQFF. The DNA for the CDR3 is TGTGCCAGCAGCTTGTGGGAGGGGGCTTACAATGAGCAGTTCTTC.

A single count supports this clone. J is TRBJ2-7 and V is TRBV30; TRBD1 is a possible D gene (5 bases). The CDR3 is 12 amino acids. With 0 bases removed from V and 5 bases from J, the gap between germline ends came to 8 bases. Germline V gives CDR1 GTSNPN, CDR2 SVGIG (reference sequence). CDR3 bases: TGTGCCTGGAGTGTAGCAGGGCACGAGCAGTACTTC. Residues: CAWSVAGHEQYF.

The chain combines TRBV10-2 with TRBJ2-5; 8 bases align to TRBD1. In germline, CDR1 is WSHSY, CDR2 SAAADI. This CDR3 spans 14 amino acids. The J segment lost 1 base and the V segment lost 7 bases, leaving 5 bases of the junction unmatched. CDR3 DNA sequence: TGCGCCAGCAACGGACAGGGCCTCCAAGAGACCCAGTACTTC. Amino acids: CASNGQGLQETQYF.

The chain combines TRBV30 with TRBJ2-1; D could derive from TRBD1 or TRBD2 (5 bases each). The germline V and J ends were trimmed by 3 bases and 4 bases, with 16 bases remaining between them. CDR3 length: 15 amino acids. From germline, CDR1 is GTSNPN and CDR2 SVGIG (reference sequence). The CDR3 DNA reads TGTGCCTGGAGCTCGGGGCTCGCGCCTTACAATGAGCAGTTCTTC. Its protein is CAWSSGLAPYNEQFF.

The chain recombines TRBV27 with TRBJ2-1; 10 bases map to TRBD2. Unmatched junction bases numbered 3, after V lost 6 bases and J lost 4 bases. Germline CDR1 and CDR2: MNHEY and SMNVEV (reference sequence). There are 14 residues in the CDR3. The CDR3 DNA sequence: TGTGCCAGCAGAGCGGGGGGGCGGTACAATGAGCAGTTCTTC. It specifies CASRAGGRYNEQFF.

This sequence joins TRBV14 and TRBJ2-5; no reliable D call. Germline assignment: CDR1 SGHDN and CDR2 FVKESK. Trimming took off 0 bases at V and 7 bases at J, with 3 bases between the two ends. The CDR3 extends over 11 amino acids. The CDR3 region has the DNA TGTGCCAGCAGCCAAGAAGGGACCCAGTACTTC. This translates into CASSQEGTQYF.

The chain joins TRBV29-1 to TRBJ2-1; D may correspond to TRBD1 or TRBD2 (6 bases each). Germline assignment: CDR1 SQVTM and CDR2 ANQGSEA. The CDR3 contains 14 residues. V shed 4 bases and J shed 1 base, with 11 bases lying between them. CDR3 nucleotide sequence: TGCAGCGTTGGAGGGGGAGGTTCCTACAATGAGCAGTTCTTC. As protein: CSVGGGGSYNEQFF.

This sequence joins TRBV11-2 and TRBJ2-7; D call uncertain. Germline V lookup: CDR1 SGHAT, CDR2 FQNNGV. Trimming removed 5 bases at V and 4 bases at J, with 12 bases between. The CDR3 covers 13 residues. Here the CDR3 DNA reads TGTGCCAGCAGCCTCGTCAGATCGTACGAGCAGTACTTC. Amino acids: CASSLVRSYEQYF.

V usage is TRBV7-2 and J usage is TRBJ2-7; a weak D match, TRBD1 (6 bases). Between the trimmed V and J ends, which lost 5 bases and 2 bases, there was a span of 19 bases. Germline V gene lookup returns CDR1 SGHTA and CDR2 FQGNSA. CDR3 length: 16 residues. The CDR3 is CASSPPVGQGTYEQYF. DNA of the CDR3: TGTGCCAGCAGCCCACCCGTGGGGCAGGGGACCTACGAGCAGTACTTC.